This T cell receptor (beta chain) was obtained from a study of cytomegalovirus exposure and HLA in healthy donors. Study observations and caveats: Researchers counted around 170 TCR beta chains as cytomegalovirus-associated. First-cohort TCR clusters tended to co-occur in the roughly 120 validation repertoires, a later analysis found. The CMV antigen specificity of a few CMV-associated chains was confirmed through in vitro analysis.

Only in-frame clones appear in the TCRdb table, and some are missing; sequencing was by immunoSEQ multiplex PCR. The profile covers 250,000 to 400,000 clones, with approximately 88% appearing a single time and around 0.96% taken by the ten largest. The CDR3 runs 14 residues. Germline V gene sequence: CDR1 SGHRS, CDR2 YFSETQ. V trimming: 4 bases; J trimming: 2 bases; junction bases outside the gene matches: 5. The donors were part of the roughly 120-subject validation cohort, which stood apart from the roughly 700-subject first cohort. About this clone itself: The antigen is not known.

The specimen was PBMCs. The TCR sequence derives from a man between 25 and 39 years old in good health and CMV-seronegative. The J gene is TRBJ2-5, the V gene TRBV5-1; 7 bases map to TRBD1. In DNA form, the CDR3 reads TGCGCCAGCAGCAGGGGACAGTCACAAGAGACCCAGTACTTC. Translation: CASSRGQSQETQYF.